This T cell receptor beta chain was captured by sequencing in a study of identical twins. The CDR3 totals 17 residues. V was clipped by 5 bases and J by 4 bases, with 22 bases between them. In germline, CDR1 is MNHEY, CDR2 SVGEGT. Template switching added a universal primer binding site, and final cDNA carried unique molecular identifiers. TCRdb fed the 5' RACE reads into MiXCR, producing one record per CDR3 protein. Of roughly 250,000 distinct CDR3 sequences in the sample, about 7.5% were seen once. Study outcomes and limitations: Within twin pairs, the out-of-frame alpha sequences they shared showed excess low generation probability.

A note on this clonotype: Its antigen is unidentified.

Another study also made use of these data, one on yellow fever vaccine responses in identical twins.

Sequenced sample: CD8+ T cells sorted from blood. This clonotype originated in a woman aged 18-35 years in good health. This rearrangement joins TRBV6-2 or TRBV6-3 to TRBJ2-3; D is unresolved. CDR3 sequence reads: CASSTPLDQLTPDTQYF. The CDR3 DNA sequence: TGTGCCAGCAGTACCCCTCTCGATCAACTCACCCCAGATACGCAGTATTTT.